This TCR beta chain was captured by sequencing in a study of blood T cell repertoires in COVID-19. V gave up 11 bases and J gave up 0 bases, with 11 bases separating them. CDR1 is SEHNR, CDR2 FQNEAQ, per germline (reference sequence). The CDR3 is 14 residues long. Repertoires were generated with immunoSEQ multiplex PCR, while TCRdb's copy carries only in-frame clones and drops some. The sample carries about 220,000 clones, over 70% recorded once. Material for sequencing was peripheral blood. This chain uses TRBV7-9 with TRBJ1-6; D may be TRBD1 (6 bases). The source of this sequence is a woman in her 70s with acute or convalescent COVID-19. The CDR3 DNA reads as TGTGCCGGAGGACAGAGCTCCTATAATTCACCCCTCCACTTT. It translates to CAGGQSSYNSPLHF. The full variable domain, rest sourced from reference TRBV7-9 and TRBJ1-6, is DTGVSQNPRHKITKRGQNVTFRCDPISEHNRLYWYRQTLGQGPEFLTYFQNEAQLEKSRLLSDRFSAERPKGSFSTLEIQRTEQGDSAMYLCAGGQSSYNSPLHFGNGTRLTVT.